The clone carrying this T cell receptor beta chain showed up many times. What it recognizes is unknown. V was clipped by 3 bases and J by 4 bases, with 14 bases between them. The germline V gene has CDR1 MDHEN and CDR2 SYDVKM. The CDR3 loop spans 15 amino acids. Repertoires were generated with immunoSEQ multiplex PCR, while TCRdb's copy carries only in-frame clones and drops some. The data contain more than 900,000 clones, approximately 80% of them singletons. The data are from a study of shared clonotypes between healthy human individuals. The study's findings and limits: Clonotypes shared by all four donors outscored non-shared clonotypes in generation probability. On the whole, naive subsets had larger estimated richness than memory subsets had.

The material sequenced was memory CD4+ T cells from PBMCs. Described subset: CD45RA-negative fraction. The TCR was taken from a man aged 18 to 30 in good health. Some clones in this sample may be carry-over from other donors' samples. V usage is TRBV28 and J usage is TRBJ2-3; a possible D gene is TRBD1 (6 bases). The CDR3: CASSFWPRGSDTQYF. The CDR3 region has the DNA TGTGCCAGCAGTTTTTGGCCAAGGGGGTCAGATACGCAGTATTTT.